The 17 T cell receptor beta chains presented below share a single source sample, sequenced in a study of T cell responses to AZD1222 COVID-19 vaccine. Only in-frame clones appear in the TCRdb table, and some are missing; sequencing was by immunoSEQ multiplex PCR. The sample comprises around 100,000 clones, around 81% of which are singletons, and about 9% rests with the top ten. The sequencing used peripheral blood, collected on day 0 of AZD1222 vaccination. The receptors were gathered from an adult in good health.

The chain joins TRBV12-3 or TRBV12-4 to TRBJ2-1; D not resolved. Deletions cut 8 bases from V and 9 bases from J, with 14 bases between. The CDR3 is 12 residues long. The CDR3 sequence: CASGLGTGEQFF. In DNA, the CDR3 is TGTGCCAGCGGTCTCGGAACCGGTGAGCAGTTCTTC.

This chain connects TRBV6-2 or TRBV6-3 to TRBJ1-2, with a weak D call TRBD1 (5 bases). V shed 5 bases and J shed 4 bases, with 11 bases lying between them. CDR3 length equals 13 residues. Germline values: CDR1 MNHEY, CDR2 SVGEGT. The CDR3 loop is CASSTGDFYGYTF. CDR3 DNA: TGTGCCAGCAGTACCGGGGACTTCTATGGCTACACCTTC.

V usage is TRBV28 and J usage is TRBJ2-1; 13 positions agree with TRBD2. J lost 6 bases, V lost 5 bases, and 4 bases had no gene match. Germline loops: CDR1 MDHEN, CDR2 SYDVKM. The CDR3 runs 15 residues. The CDR3 DNA is TGTGCCAGCAGTAAGACTAGCGGGAGGCTCAATGAGCAGTTCTTC. It yields the protein CASSKTSGRLNEQFF.

The V call is TRBV11-1, the J call TRBJ1-6; D is undetermined. Germline loops: CDR1 SGHAT, CDR2 FQDESV (reference sequence). The V end was cut by 2 bases, the J end by 11 bases, with 7 bases between. CDR3 length: 12 residues. CDR3 sequence: CASSLSLPPLHF. In DNA, the CDR3 is TGTGCCAGCAGCTTATCCCTTCCACCCCTCCACTTT.

The chain uses TRBV19 and TRBJ2-3, with 8 bases identical to TRBD2. Unmatched junction bases numbered 3, after V lost 4 bases and J lost 6 bases. CDR3 length: 13 amino acids. The V gene's germline CDR1 is LNHDA and CDR2 SQIVND (reference sequence). In nucleotides, the CDR3 is TGTGCCAGTAGTAGAGGACTAGCCGATACGCAGTATTTT. It is translated as CASSRGLADTQYF.

This rearrangement joins TRBV7-2 to TRBJ1-1; D remains ambiguous. V shed 3 bases and J shed 4 bases, with 9 bases lying between them. The germline V gene has CDR1 SGHTA and CDR2 FQGNSA. CDR3 length equals 13 residues. CDR3: CASSFTEGTEAFF. The CDR3 bases are TGTGCCAGCAGCTTCACGGAGGGCACTGAAGCTTTCTTT.

This chain uses TRBV3-1 (or the pseudogene TRBV3-2) with TRBJ2-7; D unresolved. The CDR3 covers 14 residues. The V and J ends lost 6 bases and 5 bases respectively, with 17 bases between them. The germline gives CDR1 LGHDT, CDR2 YNNKEL (reference sequence). The CDR3 sequence: CASSLTASSDEQYF. The CDR3 DNA reads TGTGCCAGCAGTCTTACTGCGAGCTCAGACGAGCAGTACTTC.

The chain recombines TRBV5-1 with TRBJ1-2; unclear D gene. Germline values: CDR1 SGHRS, CDR2 YFSETQ. The length of the CDR3 is 15 residues. Trimming cost V 0 bases and J 7 bases, with 16 bases left between them. This CDR3 is CASSLEAAQGSGYTF. The CDR3 DNA is TGCGCCAGCAGCTTGGAAGCAGCGCAAGGGAGTGGCTACACCTTC.

The chain carries TRBV9 and TRBJ1-1, with D perhaps matching TRBD1 (6 bases). The CDR3 consists of 15 residues. The germline V and J ends were trimmed by 0 bases and 4 bases, with 13 bases remaining between them. Germline V gene sequence: CDR1 SGDLS, CDR2 YYNGEE. The CDR3 region has the DNA TGTGCCAGCAGCGTAGGCGGACAGCTCGGCACTGAAGCTTTCTTT. This encodes CASSVGGQLGTEAFF.

The chain uses TRBV2 and TRBJ1-3; D gene ambiguous. The V end lost 4 bases, the J end lost 8 bases, and 15 bases lay between the germline ends. The CDR3 is 14 residues long. Germline loops: CDR1 SNHLY, CDR2 FYNNEI. Written as DNA, the CDR3 is TGTGCCAGCAGTGTCAACGGGGTAGCGGACACCATATATTTT. Protein: CASSVNGVADTIYF.

This rearrangement joins TRBV6-4 to TRBJ1-2; a weak D match, TRBD1 (6 bases). Per germline, CDR1 MRHNA and CDR2 SNTAGT. The CDR3 length is 12 residues. The V gene lost 4 bases and the J gene lost 7 bases, with 10 bases spanning the gap. The CDR3 DNA reads TGTGCCAGCAGTGGGCAGGGGTTTGGCTACACCTTC. Protein product: CASSGQGFGYTF.

This chain uses TRBV5-1 with TRBJ1-2, with 11 bases fitting TRBD1. Germline CDR1 and CDR2: SGHRS and YFSETQ. V lost 4 bases to trimming and J lost 4 bases; unmatched junction nucleotides: 3. There are 14 residues in the CDR3. In DNA, the CDR3 is TGCGCCAGCAGCACCGGACAGGGGGCCTATGGCTACACCTTC. It translates to CASSTGQGAYGYTF.

This clone was observed once. This chain joins TRBV6-5 and TRBJ2-2; TRBD2 agrees at 7 bases. Looked up from germline, CDR1 is MNHEY and CDR2 is SVGAGI. The CDR3 spans 16 residues. J was trimmed by 6 bases and V by 0 bases; bases with no gene match: 7. The CDR3 sequence: CASSYSPSGGSGELFF. The DNA for the CDR3 is TGTGCCAGCAGTTACTCCCCTAGCGGCGGGTCCGGGGAGCTGTTTTTT.

V gene TRBV24-1 combines with J gene TRBJ2-1; 7 nucleotides line up with TRBD1. CDR1 is KGHDR, CDR2 SFDVKD, per germline. There are 15 residues in the CDR3. The V and J ends lost 4 bases and 9 bases, in that order; junction bases with no gene match: 11. This CDR3 reads CATSDPGQEPVEQFF. In DNA form, the CDR3 reads TGTGCCACCAGTGACCCTGGACAGGAACCGGTTGAGCAGTTCTTC.

The rearrangement links TRBV4-1 to TRBJ1-6, with D possibly TRBD1 on 5 matching bases. With 0 bases removed from V and 10 bases from J, the gap between germline ends came to 13 bases. This CDR3 is built from 15 residues. CDR1 is MGHRA and CDR2 is YSYEKL in the germline V gene. DNA for the CDR3: TGCGCCAGCAGCCAAGAGACGGCAGGGAGGTCACCCCTCCACTTT. This translates into CASSQETAGRSPLHF.

J is TRBJ2-2 and V is TRBV5-8; TRBD1 agrees at 7 bases. This CDR3 has 15 residues. With 4 bases clipped from V and 6 bases from J, the junction kept 9 bases outside the gene matches. From germline, CDR1 is SGHTS and CDR2 YDEGEE. For the CDR3, the DNA is TGTGCCAGCAGCACAGGGGCTCTATTAGCCGGGGAGCTGTTTTTT. Its translation is CASSTGALLAGELFF.

This clone was recorded only once. The chain carries TRBV29-1 and TRBJ2-1; D might be TRBD2 (5 bases). This CDR3 region has 12 residues. Germline V CDR1 and CDR2: SQVTM, ANQGSEA. Trimming removed 3 bases from V and 4 bases from J, with 7 bases in between. DNA for the CDR3: TGCAGCGTTGACCCGGGGTACAATGAGCAGTTCTTC. This gives the protein CSVDPGYNEQFF.